The 18 T cell receptor beta chains presented below share a single source sample, sequenced in a study of OX40 agonist ivuxolimab in advanced cancers. Only in-frame clones appear in the TCRdb table, and some are missing; sequencing was by immunoSEQ multiplex PCR. The table has about 38,000 clones, over 65% seen once. This specimen consisted of CD4+ or CD8+ T cells sorted from blood, obtained in a trial of the OX40 agonist ivuxolimab. All receptors come from an adult with an advanced solid tumor such as melanoma, head and neck, liver or kidney cancer.

The chain joins TRBV6-1 to TRBJ1-2; 8 nucleotides agree with TRBD1. In germline, CDR1 is MNHNS, CDR2 SASEGT. The CDR3 is made up of 13 amino acids. Losses at the gene ends were 4 bases for V and 8 bases for J; bases not matched to a gene: 6. CDR3 bases: TGTGCCAGCAGTGGGACAGGGAAAGGGGGCTACACCTTC. Translating it yields CASSGTGKGGYTF.

The chain combines TRBV18 with TRBJ1-1, with 9 bases matching TRBD1. The CDR3 extends over 15 amino acids. Germline CDR1 reads KGHSH; CDR2 reads LQKENI. The V and J ends lost 7 bases and 0 bases, in that order; junction bases with no gene match: 6. CDR3 bases: TGTGCCAGCTACGGGACAGGGTTACTGAACACTGAAGCTTTCTTT. Its protein product is CASYGTGLLNTEAFF.

About this clone itself: An end of the junction does not agree with germline; a read error may underlie this. CDR3 DNA sequence: TGCAGCGTTGATTCACAGACGAACACGGGGGAGCTGTTTTTT. Protein: CSVDSQTNTGELFF. This chain links TRBV29-1 with TRBJ2-2; D uncertain. The CDR3 is 14 amino acids. Germline assignment: CDR1 SQVTM and CDR2 ANQGSEA.

J is TRBJ2-1 and V is TRBV11-1; unclear D gene. The CDR3 is 14 residues long. The ends were cut back, 5 bases at V and 8 bases at J, with 16 bases in the middle. CDR1 and CDR2 from the germline V gene are SGHAT and FQDESV (reference sequence). The CDR3 here is CASSDRSRSHEQFF. CDR3 nucleotide sequence: TGTGCCAGCAGCGATCGGTCTCGCTCCCATGAGCAGTTCTTC.

CDR3: CSVLTVLNQPQHF. The CDR3 DNA reads TGCAGCGTTTTAACGGTCTTGAATCAGCCCCAGCATTTT. J is TRBJ1-5 and V is TRBV29-1; D gene uncertain. Germline V CDR1 and CDR2: SQVTM, ANQGSEA. The CDR3 runs 13 residues. Deletions cut 5 bases from V and 4 bases from J, with 12 bases between.

The chain recombines TRBV27 with TRBJ2-7; 9 bases agree with TRBD2. J lost 9 bases, V lost 3 bases, and 6 bases had no gene match. This CDR3 region has 13 residues. CDR1 and CDR2 (germline): MNHEY, SMNVEV (reference sequence). This CDR3 is CASSFAAGGAQYF. The DNA for the CDR3 is TGTGCCAGCAGTTTCGCAGCGGGAGGAGCGCAGTACTTC.

This chain connects TRBV14 to TRBJ2-2; no clear D. V lost 1 base to trimming and J lost 5 bases, with 8 bases between them. Per the germline V gene, CDR1 is SGHDN and CDR2 is FVKESK. CDR3 length: 14 residues. The CDR3 DNA is TGTGCCAGCAGCCAAGTGACACAAACCGGGGAGCTGTTTTTT. Encoded protein: CASSQVTQTGELFF. The complete variable domain, with remaining parts taken from reference TRBV14 and TRBJ2-2, reads EAGVTQFPSHSVIEKGQTVTLRCDPISGHDNLYWYRRVMGKEIKFLLHFVKESKQDESGMPNNRFLAERTGGTYSTLKVQPAELEDSGVYFCASSQVTQTGELFFGEGSRLTVL.

The V gene is TRBV2, the J gene TRBJ1-3; D call uncertain. Germline CDR1 SNHLY, CDR2 FYNNEI. V was shortened by 7 bases and J by 0 bases, with 13 bases between the two germline ends. The CDR3 runs 15 residues. CDR3: CASIPFGNSGNTIYF. The CDR3 DNA reads TGTGCCAGCATACCTTTTGGTAACTCTGGAAACACCATATATTTT.

J is TRBJ2-5 and V is TRBV5-1; no firm D call. Germline V gene lookup returns CDR1 SGHRS and CDR2 YFSETQ. The germline V and J ends were trimmed by 1 base and 1 base, with 8 bases remaining between them. The CDR3 runs to 14 residues. The CDR3 DNA follows: TGCGCCAGCAGCTTGTTGGGCCCCCAAGAGACCCAGTACTTC. It is translated as CASSLLGPQETQYF.

The chain has TRBV28 and TRBJ2-7; TRBD2 matches 13 bases. V lost 5 bases and J lost 5; bases outside the gene matches: 6. Germline V gene data show CDR1 as MDHEN and CDR2 as SYDVKM. This CDR3 contains 15 residues. The CDR3 here is CASSPLAGGPHEQYF. The CDR3, as DNA: TGTGCCAGCAGTCCACTAGCGGGAGGGCCCCACGAGCAGTACTTC.

The J gene is TRBJ1-3, the V gene TRBV19; possibly TRBD1 for D (6 bases). CDR1 is LNHDA, CDR2 SQIVND, per germline (reference sequence). Trimming removed 7 bases at V and 2 bases at J, with 30 bases between. CDR3 length equals 20 residues. The CDR3 spells CASKSHWTTGSSGTGNTIYF. CDR3 DNA: TGTGCCAGTAAGTCCCACTGGACGACAGGCTCCTCAGGCACTGGAAACACCATATATTTT.

J is TRBJ2-1 and V is TRBV19; TRBD1 aligns across 8 bases. Trimming cost V 5 bases and J 8 bases; bases outside gene matches: 5. This CDR3 has 13 residues. Germline loops: CDR1 LNHDA, CDR2 SQIVND (reference sequence). As DNA, the CDR3 is TGTGCCAGTAGTGACAGGGGAATCGATGAGCAGTTCTTC. Encoded protein: CASSDRGIDEQFF.

J is TRBJ1-2 and V is TRBV5-1; 7 bases are shared with TRBD1. The CDR3 length is 15 residues. Germline V gene lookup returns CDR1 SGHRS and CDR2 YFSETQ. V dropped 4 bases and J dropped 3; count of bases not matched to a gene: 9. CDR3 region: CASSKQTGADYGYTF. CDR3 sequence (DNA): TGCGCCAGCAGCAAGCAAACAGGGGCCGACTATGGCTACACCTTC.

The chain is built from TRBV28 and TRBJ1-2, with 8 bases matching TRBD1. V dropped 5 bases and J dropped 4; count of bases not matched to a gene: 15. The CDR3 consists of 17 residues. Germline V lookup: CDR1 MDHEN, CDR2 SYDVKM. CDR3 amino acids: CASSPLLRQGSGYGYTF. The CDR3 bases are TGTGCCAGCAGTCCCCTTTTGAGACAGGGGTCAGGCTATGGCTACACCTTC.

The V gene is TRBV10-1, the J gene TRBJ2-2; D is unresolved. The V gene's germline CDR1 is WNHNN and CDR2 SYGVQD (reference sequence). V was cut by 0 bases and J by 6 bases, with 5 bases left in between. The CDR3 extends over 13 amino acids. The CDR3 region is CASSESLSGELFF. CDR3 DNA: TGCGCCAGCAGTGAGTCATTATCCGGGGAGCTGTTTTTT.

The rearrangement links TRBV18 to TRBJ2-7; the D is unclear. This CDR3 is 13 amino acids long. V was trimmed by 2 bases and J by 4 bases, leaving 9 bases between them. Per the germline V gene, CDR1 is KGHSH and CDR2 is LQKENI. This chain's CDR3 is CASSPGAEYEQYF. For the CDR3, the DNA is TGTGCCAGCTCACCAGGAGCAGAATACGAGCAGTACTTC.

The chain carries TRBV19 and TRBJ2-1; D is undetermined. Germline-derived CDR1 and CDR2 are LNHDA and SQIVND (reference sequence). V shed 5 bases and J shed 4 bases, with 9 bases lying between them. The CDR3 runs to 13 residues. CDR3 DNA: TGTGCCAGTAGTCACCGCCAGTACAATGAGCAGTTCTTC. It specifies CASSHRQYNEQFF.

A few counts support this clone. The gene calls are TRBV2 and TRBJ1-2, with 7 positions matching TRBD1. Germline V gene sequence: CDR1 SNHLY, CDR2 FYNNEI. V trimming: 6 bases; J trimming: 8 bases; junction bases outside the gene matches: 9. CDR3 length equals 13 residues. The CDR3 nucleotides read TGTGCCAGCAGGTTGACAGGGAAGCCCGGCTACACCTTC. Residues: CASRLTGKPGYTF.